These 3 T cell receptor beta chains were sequenced from one sample in a study of sequential checkpoint blockade in melanoma. Profiling relied on immunoSEQ multiplex PCR, and the TCRdb table lists in-frame clones only, not all of them. Among about 27,000 clones listed, about 80% were seen once. This sample's treatment: randomized to nivolumab then ipilimumab (arm A) or the reverse (arm B). The input for sequencing was CD8+ T cells sorted from blood (inferred from file names), taken from a patient given nivolumab and ipilimumab in sequence. The receptors were gathered from a human donor with melanoma.

The chain combines TRBV28 with TRBJ1-5; no clear D. The germline V and J ends were trimmed by 5 bases and 3 bases, with 8 bases remaining between them. Per the germline V gene, CDR1 is MDHEN and CDR2 is SYDVKM. The CDR3 extends over 13 amino acids. CDR3 sequence: CASSTYDNQPQHF. The CDR3 DNA follows: TGTGCCAGCAGTACCTATGACAATCAGCCCCAGCATTTT. Filled out from reference TRBV28 and TRBJ1-5, the complete variable domain reads DVKVTQSSRYLVKRTGEKVFLECVQDMDHENMFWYRQDPGLGLRLIYFSYDVKMKEKGDIPEGYSVSREKKERFSLILESASTNQTSMYLCASSTYDNQPQHFGDGTRLSIL.

By share, this clone counts as medium-sized. V gene TRBV7-9 combines with J gene TRBJ1-4, with 7 bases aligning to TRBD1. This CDR3 spans 15 amino acids. Germline values: CDR1 SEHNR, CDR2 FQNEAQ (reference sequence). The trim removed 4 bases at V and 4 bases at J, leaving 6 bases unmatched. The CDR3 DNA reads as TGTGCCAGCAGCTGGGACAGCCGAATTAATGAAAAACTGTTTTTT. Its translation is CASSWDSRINEKLFF.

The chain uses TRBV27 and TRBJ2-7; TRBD1 agrees at 7 bases. This CDR3 region has 14 residues. Germline V gives CDR1 MNHEY, CDR2 SMNVEV (reference sequence). Trimming took 5 bases from V and 1 from J; bases not matched to a gene: 5. CDR3 nucleotide sequence: TGTGCCAGCAGTGATACAGGGGTTTCCTACGAGCAGTACTTC. Translating gives CASSDTGVSYEQYF.